This record covers a single T cell receptor beta chain. The read ends 3 residues shy of where the CDR3 ends; the end is completed using the germline J gene. Assay used: immunoSEQ multiplex PCR; TCRdb lists only in-frame clones, some missing. The sample has 30,000 to 45,000 clones. These data come from a study of T cells in women clearing cervical HPV infection. The CDR3 spans 15 residues. V lost 0 bases, J lost 2 bases, and 11 bases lay in between. Germline V gene data show CDR1 as SGHRS and CDR2 as YFSETQ. V gene TRBV5-1 combines with J gene TRBJ2-5, with D perhaps matching TRBD2 (6 bases). Sequenced: blood buffy coat. This clonotype was obtained from a woman aged 18-70 years with a cervical HPV16 infection that either progressed to CIN3+ or cleared (not recorded which). CDR3 DNA (partial): TGCGCCAGCAGCTTGGCCACGGGGGTACAAGAGACC. It codes for CASSLATGVQET. The complete CDR3 reads CASSLATGVQETQYF.